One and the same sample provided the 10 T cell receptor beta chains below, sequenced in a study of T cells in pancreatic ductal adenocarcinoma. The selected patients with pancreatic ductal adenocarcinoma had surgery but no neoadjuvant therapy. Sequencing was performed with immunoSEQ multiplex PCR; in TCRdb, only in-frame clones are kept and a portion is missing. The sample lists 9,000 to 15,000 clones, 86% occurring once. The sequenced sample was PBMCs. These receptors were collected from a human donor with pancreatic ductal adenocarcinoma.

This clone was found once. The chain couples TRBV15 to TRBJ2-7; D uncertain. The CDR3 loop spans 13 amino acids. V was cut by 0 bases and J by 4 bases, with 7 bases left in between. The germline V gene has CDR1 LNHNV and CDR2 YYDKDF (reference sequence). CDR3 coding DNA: TGTGCCACCAGCAGAGAGGGCGGTTACGAGCAGTACTTC. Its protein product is CATSREGGYEQYF.

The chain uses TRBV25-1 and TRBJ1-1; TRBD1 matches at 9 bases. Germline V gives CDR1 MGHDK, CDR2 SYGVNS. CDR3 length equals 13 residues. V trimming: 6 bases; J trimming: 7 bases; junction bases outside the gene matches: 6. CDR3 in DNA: TGTGCCAGCAGGGGACAGGGAGTAGGTGAAGCTTTCTTT. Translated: CASRGQGVGEAFF. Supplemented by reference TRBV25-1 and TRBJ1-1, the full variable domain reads EADIYQTPRYLVIGTGKKITLECSQTMGHDKMYWYQQDPGMELHLIHYSYGVNSTEKGDLSSESTVSRIRTEHFPLTLESARPSHTSQYLCASRGQGVGEAFFGQGTRLTVV.

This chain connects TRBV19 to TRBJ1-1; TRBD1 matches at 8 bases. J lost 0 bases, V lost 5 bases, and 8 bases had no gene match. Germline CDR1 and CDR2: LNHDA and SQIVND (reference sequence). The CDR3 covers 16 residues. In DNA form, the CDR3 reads TGTGCCAGTAGTCCACAGGGGGGGGCGGTGAACACTGAAGCTTTCTTT. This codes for CASSPQGGAVNTEAFF.

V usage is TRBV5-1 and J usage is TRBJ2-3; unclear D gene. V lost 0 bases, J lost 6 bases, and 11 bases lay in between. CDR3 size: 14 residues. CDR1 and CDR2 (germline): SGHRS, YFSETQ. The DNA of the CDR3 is TGCGCCAGCAGCTTGGGGGCTAAAGGGGATACGCAGTATTTT. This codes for CASSLGAKGDTQYF.

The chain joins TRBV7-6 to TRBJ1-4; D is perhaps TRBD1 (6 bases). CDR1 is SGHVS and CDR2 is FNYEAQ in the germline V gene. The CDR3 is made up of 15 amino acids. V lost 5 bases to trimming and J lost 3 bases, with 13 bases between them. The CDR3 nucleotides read TGTGCCAGCAGCAACGGGGGGCGAGCTAATGAAAAACTGTTTTTT. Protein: CASSNGGRANEKLFF.

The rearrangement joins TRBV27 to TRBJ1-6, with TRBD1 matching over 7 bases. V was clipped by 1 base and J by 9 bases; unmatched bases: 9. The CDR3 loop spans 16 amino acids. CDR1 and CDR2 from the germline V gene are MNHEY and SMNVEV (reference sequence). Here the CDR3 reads CASSLLPGGHGSPLHF. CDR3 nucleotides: TGTGCCAGCAGTTTATTACCAGGGGGACACGGTTCACCCCTCCACTTT.

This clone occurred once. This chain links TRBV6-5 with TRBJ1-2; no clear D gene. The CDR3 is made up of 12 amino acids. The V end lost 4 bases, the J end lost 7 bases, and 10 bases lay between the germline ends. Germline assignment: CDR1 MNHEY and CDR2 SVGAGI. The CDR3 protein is CASSSPISGYTF. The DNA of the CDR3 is TGTGCCAGCAGTTCTCCTATCAGTGGCTACACCTTC.

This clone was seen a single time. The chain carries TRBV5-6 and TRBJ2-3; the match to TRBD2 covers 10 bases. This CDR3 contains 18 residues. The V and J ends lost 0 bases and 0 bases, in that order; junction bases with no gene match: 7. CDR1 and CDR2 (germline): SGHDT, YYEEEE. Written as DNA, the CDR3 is TGTGCCAGCAGCTTGGGACTAGCGGGCTACGATAGCACAGATACGCAGTATTTT. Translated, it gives CASSLGLAGYDSTDTQYF.

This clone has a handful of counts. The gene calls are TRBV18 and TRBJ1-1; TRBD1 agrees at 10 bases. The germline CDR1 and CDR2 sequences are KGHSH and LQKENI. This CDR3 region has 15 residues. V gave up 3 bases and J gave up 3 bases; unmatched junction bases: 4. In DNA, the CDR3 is TGTGCCAGCTCACCGGGACAGGGGCAGGACACTGAAGCTTTCTTT. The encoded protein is CASSPGQGQDTEAFF.

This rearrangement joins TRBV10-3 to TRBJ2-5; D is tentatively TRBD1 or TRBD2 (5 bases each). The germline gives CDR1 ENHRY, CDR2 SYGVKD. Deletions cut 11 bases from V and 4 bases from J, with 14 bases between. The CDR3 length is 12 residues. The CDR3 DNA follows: TGTGCCGTGGGACCGGTTGTAGAGACCCAGTACTTC. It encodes CAVGPVVETQYF.